The 31 T cell receptor beta chains in this list originate from one sample, sequenced in a study of PD-1 blockade in classical Hodgkin lymphoma. Clones were sequenced by immunoSEQ multiplex PCR, and TCRdb holds only the in-frame ones, with some missing. The data show 21,000 or so clones, roughly 70% seen once. Following autologous stem cell transplantation, relapse occurred in every patient, and exposure to brentuximab vedotin varied. This specimen consisted of peripheral blood mononuclear cells (PBMCs), obtained at baseline. Receptor source: a human donor with classical Hodgkin lymphoma.

The rearrangement joins TRBV19 to TRBJ1-3; D might be TRBD1 (5 bases). The V gene lost 3 bases and the J gene lost 0 bases, with 12 bases spanning the gap. CDR3 length: 16 amino acids. In germline, CDR1 is LNHDA, CDR2 SQIVND (reference sequence). The CDR3 here is CASSIRREVSGNTIYF. Written as DNA, the CDR3 is TGTGCCAGTAGTATTCGCAGGGAAGTCTCTGGAAACACCATATATTTT.

In this sample, this clone turned up once. One end of the junction is discordant with germline, which a read error may explain. The rearrangement uses TRBV2 and TRBJ1-5; 8 positions match TRBD1. The CDR3 has 13 amino acids. Germline assignment: CDR1 SNHLY and CDR2 FYNNEI. The CDR3 reads CASSGQGKQPQHF. DNA of the CDR3: TGTGCCAGCTCTGGACAGGGCAAACAGCCCCAGCATTTT.

The V and J genes are TRBV28 and TRBJ2-7; D is undetermined. CDR3 size: 12 residues. CDR1 and CDR2 from the germline V gene are MDHEN and SYDVKM. Trimming shortened V by 6 bases and J by 0 bases, and 6 bases separated the two germline ends. In nucleotides, the CDR3 is TGTGCCAGCAGCTATACCTCCTACGAGCAGTACTTC. It is translated as CASSYTSYEQYF.

By proportion, this clone is medium-sized. The chain employs TRBV19 and TRBJ1-2; a possible D gene is TRBD1 (5 bases). Deletions cut 5 bases from V and 8 bases from J, with 12 bases between. The CDR3 loop spans 12 amino acids. Looked up from germline, CDR1 is LNHDA and CDR2 is SQIVND (reference sequence). In nucleotides, the CDR3 is TGTGCCAGTAGTCCGGGACCTCGGGGCTACACCTTC. It yields the protein CASSPGPRGYTF.

This chain links TRBV27 with TRBJ1-1; 8 nucleotides align to TRBD1. Trimming cost V 7 bases and J 4 bases; bases outside gene matches: 8. The CDR3 sequence is 14 residues long. The germline V gene encodes CDR1 MNHEY and CDR2 SMNVEV (reference sequence). As DNA, the CDR3 is TGTGCCAGCAAACCGGACAGGGTGGGCACTGAAGCTTTCTTT. Translation: CASKPDRVGTEAFF.

The gene calls are TRBV5-8 and TRBJ2-1; no reliable D call. V was shortened by 4 bases and J by 5 bases, with 7 bases between the two germline ends. Germline V CDR1 and CDR2: SGHTS, YDEGEE. The CDR3 spans 12 residues. In nucleotides, the CDR3 is TGTGCCAGCAGCCCGACGAACAATGAGCAGTTCTTC. Translating it yields CASSPTNNEQFF.

V and J are TRBV19 and TRBJ2-7; D call uncertain. The V end lost 4 bases, the J end lost 0 bases, and 16 bases lay between the germline ends. Germline CDR1 reads LNHDA; CDR2 reads SQIVND (reference sequence). The CDR3 runs 16 residues. CDR3 protein: CASSTTGTASSYEQYF. CDR3 bases: TGTGCCAGTAGTACAACCGGCACAGCGAGCTCCTACGAGCAGTACTTC.

This clone is categorized as medium-sized. V usage is TRBV4-1 and J usage is TRBJ1-1; TRBD1 is a possible D gene (5 bases). The V gene lost 2 bases and the J gene lost 4 bases, with 11 bases spanning the gap. The germline V gene has CDR1 MGHRA and CDR2 YSYEKL. The CDR3 is made up of 14 amino acids. The CDR3 coding sequence is TGCGCCAGCAGCCAATCCAGGGCGAGCACTGAAGCTTTCTTT. This encodes CASSQSRASTEAFF.

This clone was observed a single time. V usage is TRBV9 and J usage is TRBJ1-6; weak D call: TRBD1 (5 bases). V lost 0 bases, J lost 8 bases, and 12 bases lay in between. Per germline, CDR1 SGDLS and CDR2 YYNGEE. The CDR3 loop spans 15 amino acids. DNA for the CDR3: TGTGCCAGCAGCGTAGCTGGGGACCTCTATTCACCCCTCCACTTT. Protein sequence: CASSVAGDLYSPLHF.

The chain couples TRBV5-4 to TRBJ2-1, with TRBD2 matching 14 bases. The germline gives CDR1 SGHNT, CDR2 YYREEE (reference sequence). This CDR3 region has 13 residues. V lost 5 bases and J lost 9; bases outside the gene matches: 1. CDR3: CASRTSGRVEQFF. CDR3 bases: TGTGCCAGCAGGACTAGCGGGAGGGTTGAGCAGTTCTTC.

The rearrangement joins TRBV7-9 to TRBJ1-1; no reliable D call. CDR1 and CDR2 from the germline V gene are SEHNR and FQNEAQ (reference sequence). Trimming cost V 5 bases and J 5 bases, with 12 bases left between them. CDR3 length: 13 residues. The CDR3 DNA reads as TGTGCCAGCAGCCCGGAGGGAGGGACTGAAGCTTTCTTT. Encoded protein: CASSPEGGTEAFF. Supplemented by reference TRBV7-9 and TRBJ1-1, the full variable domain reads DTGVSQNPRHKITKRGQNVTFRCDPISEHNRLYWYRQTLGQGPEFLTYFQNEAQLEKSRLLSDRFSAERPKGSFSTLEIQRTEQGDSAMYLCASSPEGGTEAFFGQGTRLTVV.

This clone has just a few counts. The genes are TRBV7-2 and TRBJ2-2, with TRBD1 identical over 10 bases. Germline trimming cut 5 bases from V and 5 bases from J; bases unmatched to any gene: 8. The germline CDR1 and CDR2 sequences are SGHTA and FQGNSA. The CDR3 totals 16 residues. The CDR3 reads CASSPRQGAATGELFF. In DNA, the CDR3 is TGTGCCAGCAGCCCCAGACAGGGGGCGGCGACCGGGGAGCTGTTTTTT.

The CDR3 protein is CASSLGVAGVPFF. For the CDR3, the DNA is TGTGCCAGCAGCCTGGGGGTAGCGGGAGTTCCTTTCTTC. The gene calls are TRBV7-9 and TRBJ2-1; 9 bases are a match to TRBD2. Germline V CDR1 and CDR2: SEHNR, FQNEAQ (reference sequence). There are 13 residues in the CDR3. Trimming removed 5 bases from V and 16 bases from J; junction bases left unmatched: 12.

Only a few counts were recorded for this clone. This sequence joins TRBV9 and TRBJ2-1, with D unclear. Germline CDR1 is SGDLS and CDR2 is YYNGEE. This CDR3 is built from 12 residues. Between the trimmed V and J ends, which lost 3 bases and 7 bases, there was a span of 8 bases. The CDR3 region is CASSARENEQFF. The CDR3 DNA reads TGTGCCAGCAGCGCCAGAGAGAATGAGCAGTTCTTC.

The rearrangement uses TRBV14 and TRBJ1-2; D is unclear. This CDR3 is built from 14 residues. Germline loops: CDR1 SGHDN, CDR2 FVKESK. Trimming cost V 4 bases and J 1 base, with 10 bases left between them. The CDR3 DNA sequence: TGTGCCAGCAGCCCCTCAGGAAATAACTATGGCTACACCTTC. This translates into CASSPSGNNYGYTF.

The rearrangement joins TRBV30 to TRBJ1-1; 8 bases map to TRBD1. Trimming took 0 bases from V and 5 from J; bases not matched to a gene: 5. CDR3 length equals 14 residues. Per germline, CDR1 GTSNPN and CDR2 SVGIG (reference sequence). In DNA, the CDR3 is TGTGCCTGGAGTGTACCAGGGGGCTTTACTGAAGCTTTCTTT. Translated: CAWSVPGGFTEAFF.

This rearrangement joins TRBV4-2 to TRBJ1-2; the D is unclear. The CDR3 runs to 16 residues. Trimming left V 0 bases short and J 0 bases short, with 11 bases between. Germline-derived CDR1 and CDR2 are LGHNA and YNFKEQ. CDR3 DNA sequence: TGTGCCAGCAGCCAAGATTGGGCCCCGGCTAACTATGGCTACACCTTC. Its translation: CASSQDWAPANYGYTF.

Of note for this clone: At one end, the junction sequence differs from germline, possibly due to a read error. The chain combines TRBV30 with TRBJ1-2, with D maybe TRBD1 (5 bases). This CDR3 contains 12 residues. Germline CDR1 is GTSNPN and CDR2 is SVGIG (reference sequence). The CDR3, as DNA: TGTGCCTGGAGTACTCGGGACTACGGCTACACCTTC. Its protein is CAWSTRDYGYTF.

This chain connects TRBV10-3 to TRBJ2-2, with D perhaps matching TRBD2 (6 bases). Germline CDR1 and CDR2: ENHRY and SYGVKD. This CDR3 is built from 16 residues. V lost 6 bases to trimming and J lost 0 bases, with 14 bases between them. CDR3: CAISSSGSSNTGELFF. CDR3 nucleotide sequence: TGTGCCATCAGCAGTAGCGGATCCTCGAACACCGGGGAGCTGTTTTTT.

Only a few counts were recorded for this clone. The chain combines TRBV4-2 with TRBJ2-1; TRBD2 agrees at 7 bases. Germline CDR1 is LGHNA and CDR2 is YNFKEQ. V shed 6 bases and J 5 bases; nucleotides not matched to a gene: 1. The CDR3 contains 12 residues. DNA of the CDR3: TGTGCCAGCAGTGGGACTAACAATGAGCAGTTCTTC. Residues: CASSGTNNEQFF.

A single count supports this clone. This chain links TRBV2 with TRBJ2-1, with 11 positions matching TRBD1. Germline values: CDR1 SNHLY, CDR2 FYNNEI. Unmatched junction bases numbered 7, after V lost 6 bases and J lost 6 bases. The CDR3 spans 15 residues. The chain's CDR3 is CASRSWDRGSNEQFF. CDR3 in DNA: TGTGCCAGCAGGTCTTGGGACAGGGGGTCCAATGAGCAGTTCTTC. The full variable domain, with the rest looked up from reference TRBV2 and TRBJ2-1, is EPEVTQTPSHQVTQMGQEVILRCVPISNHLYFYWYRQILGQKVEFLVSFYNNEISEKSEIFDDQFSVERPDGSNFTLKIRSTKLEDSAMYFCASRSWDRGSNEQFFGPGTRLTVL.

The J gene is TRBJ2-7, the V gene TRBV5-8; TRBD2 might be the D (7 bases). V lost 10 bases and J lost 5, with 19 bases in between. The CDR3 covers 13 residues. Germline V lookup: CDR1 SGHTS, CDR2 YDEGEE. The CDR3 loop reads CAPKRRGLHEQYF. DNA for the CDR3: TGTGCCCCGAAAAGGCGGGGGCTCCACGAGCAGTACTTC.

The J gene is TRBJ2-5, the V gene TRBV5-1; D may be TRBD1 (7 bases). Germline V gene lookup returns CDR1 SGHRS and CDR2 YFSETQ. Trimming shortened V by 4 bases and J by 4 bases, and 17 bases separated the two germline ends. This CDR3 spans 15 amino acids. CDR3: CASSPGAGGIETQYF. DNA of the CDR3: TGCGCCAGCAGCCCCGGGGCAGGGGGGATAGAGACCCAGTACTTC.

The chain links TRBV5-6 to TRBJ2-1; TRBD2 might be the D (5 bases). Germline V gene data show CDR1 as SGHDT and CDR2 as YYEEEE. This CDR3 comprises 16 residues. Trimming cost V 0 bases and J 0 bases, with 10 bases left between them. The CDR3 spells CASSLDIGSSYNEQFF. CDR3 coding DNA: TGTGCCAGCAGCTTGGACATAGGGAGCTCCTACAATGAGCAGTTCTTC.

The chain carries TRBV7-6 and TRBJ2-7; possible D gene TRBD2, 6 bases. This CDR3 has 15 amino acids. CDR1 and CDR2 from the germline V gene are SGHVS and FNYEAQ. V lost 1 base, J lost 6 bases, and 16 bases lay in between. The CDR3 region has the DNA TGTGCCAGCAGCTTAGGAGGAGGGCGGCTCTCCGAGCAGTACTTC. This codes for CASSLGGGRLSEQYF.

This sequence joins TRBV9 and TRBJ2-7, with 10 bases fitting TRBD1. The CDR3 is made up of 15 amino acids. Germline values: CDR1 SGDLS, CDR2 YYNGEE. The V segment lost 3 bases and the J segment 2 bases; nucleotides outside the gene matches: 5. DNA of the CDR3: TGTGCCAGCAGCGCTTCGGGACAGGGGCCCTACGAGCAGTACTTC. The encoded protein is CASSASGQGPYEQYF. Looking up the rest from reference TRBV9 and TRBJ2-7 gives the full variable domain: DSGVTQTPKHLITATGQRVTLRCSPRSGDLSVYWYQQSLDQGLQFLIQYYNGEERAKGNILERFSAQQFPDLHSELNLSSLELGDSALYFCASSASGQGPYEQYFGPGTRLTVT.

V usage is TRBV5-6 and J usage is TRBJ2-3; D is perhaps TRBD1 or TRBD2 (6 bases each). The V gene lost 1 base and the J gene lost 0 bases, with 12 bases spanning the gap. Germline loops: CDR1 SGHDT, CDR2 YYEEEE. The CDR3 is made up of 16 amino acids. CDR3 sequence (DNA): TGTGCCAGCAGCTTGAACCAGGGGACTAGCACAGATACGCAGTATTTT. Its protein is CASSLNQGTSTDTQYF.

The V gene is TRBV4-1, the J gene TRBJ2-1; TRBD1 matches 10 bases. The V gene end was trimmed by 0 bases and the J gene end by 6 bases; junction bases not matched to a gene: 5. The CDR3 runs 16 residues. Germline loops: CDR1 MGHRA, CDR2 YSYEKL. The chain's CDR3 is CASSQDPGQGFNEQFF. The CDR3, as DNA: TGCGCCAGCAGCCAAGATCCGGGACAGGGGTTCAATGAGCAGTTCTTC.

The V call is TRBV6-6, the J call TRBJ2-3; 9 positions match TRBD1. With 6 bases clipped from V and 4 bases from J, the junction kept 5 bases outside the gene matches. Germline CDR1 MNHNY, CDR2 SVGAGI (reference sequence). This CDR3 spans 14 amino acids. The CDR3 loop is CASRGQGSADTQYF. The CDR3 nucleotides read TGTGCCAGCAGGGGACAGGGCTCGGCAGATACGCAGTATTTT.

The chain recombines TRBV19 with TRBJ2-2; D is unresolved. Between the trimmed V and J ends, which lost 3 bases and 5 bases, there was a span of 7 bases. The CDR3 has 13 residues. CDR1 is LNHDA, CDR2 SQIVND, per germline (reference sequence). The CDR3 loop is CASSIAATGELFF. The DNA of the CDR3 is TGTGCCAGTAGTATCGCAGCGACCGGGGAGCTGTTTTTT.

The chain employs TRBV28 and TRBJ1-2; 7 bases line up with TRBD1. V was clipped by 2 bases and J by 7 bases; unmatched bases: 4. From germline, CDR1 is MDHEN and CDR2 SYDVKM. This CDR3 has 13 amino acids. The CDR3 sequence is CASSLRQGLGYTF. The CDR3 region has the DNA TGTGCCAGCAGTTTACGACAGGGTCTTGGCTACACCTTC.